The present TCR beta chain was sequenced within a study of prognosis after radiotherapy for stage I lung cancer. Across the whole study: Participants consisted of stage I non-small cell lung cancer patients, who were enrolled between 2018 and early 2019. Patient ages ran from about 53 to 95, with a median of 74.5 years, and the group had 13 men and roughly six women. Concurrent therapy was not administered with stereotactic body radiotherapy to any patient. Delivery of radiotherapy was by SBRT in 3 to 5 fractions at a biologically effective dose of at least 100 Gy.

The CDR3 contains 17 residues. The germline gives CDR1 MNHEY, CDR2 SVGEGT. V lost 0 bases and J lost 3, with 18 bases in between. Amplification of the TCR beta CDR3 (from genomic DNA) was done by two-round multiplex PCR. Primers specific to each TRBV and TRBJ gene drove first-round PCR. TCRdb used MiXCR to reprocess the multiplex PCR reads, holding one entry per CDR3 protein. The sample records approximately 16,000 distinct CDR3 sequences, more than 35% being singletons. This sequence joins TRBV6-2 or TRBV6-3 and TRBJ2-7; no definite D call. The source of this sequence is a donor older than 45 with non-small cell lung cancer. This material consisted of PBMCs, taken before or after stereotactic body radiation therapy (not recorded which). CDR3 amino acids: CASSYSAGVTPGYEQYF. The CDR3 region has the DNA TGTGCCAGCAGTTACTCGGCCGGAGTAACACCAGGCTACGAGCAGTACTTC.